This T cell receptor beta chain was documented in a study of beta chain features in type 1 diabetes (dated by TCRdb to the late 2010s). Concerning the study at large: Patients and healthy donors did not differ in mean age, gender distribution, total cell number or subset yield. Across all samples, 90 million to 130 million sorted cells were examined, and cell number per subset correlated strongly with RNA yield. In the study, recently diagnosed type 1 diabetes patients and matched healthy donors were compared on the TCRB repertoires of their sorted circulating CD4+ T cell subsets. Regulatory and stem cell-like memory subsets were isolated from only 8 patients and about eight healthy donors, whereas naive and central memory subsets came from all 30 or so donors. On the study overall, not on this receptor specifically: Because small numbers of individuals were included in the HLA sub-analyses, any influence of HLA type on TCRB rearrangement was left unresolved. Sequencing cDNA rather than genomic DNA could over-represent highly expressing activated cells, although activation and CD3 levels did not differ between groups. Naive, central memory and regulatory TCRB repertoires appeared to be more alike among patients than among healthy donors. At VDJ recombination sites, type 1 diabetes patients had fewer insertions and more deleted nucleotides, which implies abnormalities in thymic rearrangement. A moderate but significant shortening of TCRB CDR3 length was observed in type 1 diabetes patients in all four CD4+ subsets. Shorter templates might have been favored by PCR, but patient and control samples were amplified and corrected together, so both groups would have been affected equally by any skew.

The entire isolated RNA was reverse transcribed using the High Capacity cDNA Reverse Transcription Kit, and thus expressed TCRB transcripts were sequenced. Deep immunoSEQ sequencing was performed on naive, central memory and regulatory T cell samples, with an average of roughly 4 million total reads per sample. Sorted cells were lysed in RLT buffer and RNA was extracted with DNase-treated RNeasy Micro or Mini kits, depending on cell number. Each cell subset was processed on its own to prevent cross-contamination, while patient and healthy donor samples were processed together. TCRB sequences were amplified from cDNA with the immunoSEQ multiplex PCR, producing 87-bp fragments spanning the CDR3 region. Sequencing of the amplicons was done on the Illumina HiSeq platform. In the authors' own workflow: Synthetic template baselines were used to correct PCR bias computationally, reads within Hamming distance 2 were collapsed together, and singletons that could not be merged were discarded. Reads were aligned against IMGT to assign V, D and J genes, CDR3 length and insertions or deletions at six rearrangement sites. Clonotype counts were normalized to sorted cell number within each subset before computing true diversity and Gini coefficients with the tcR R package. Repertoire sharing was quantified using the overlap coefficient calculated on TCRB nucleotide sequences. As a proxy for the pre-selection repertoire, out-of-frame TCRB sequences from naive cells were analyzed. Sourced from immuneACCESS, this table was stored by TCRdb with only in-frame sequences that have V and J called. A share of the clones is absent; for the studies checked, an unresolved V gene accounts for under half, and the remainder has no known explanation. The DNA gave D and trimming, while V, J and clone size come from that table. The sample yields about 930,000 clones; 15% to 20% were counted once. The ten biggest clones cover 0.02% to 0.025% of the sample.

The germline V gene (reference sequence) supplies CDR1 LNHNV and CDR2 YYDKDF. The CDR3 spans 19 residues, from the cysteine through the phenylalanine. This entry keeps only the CDR3 DNA: 57 bases, framed from base 1. Trimming leaves V shorter by 6 bases and J shorter by 0 bases, with the junction holding 14 bases beyond the gene matches. Each donor gave one peripheral blood draw, roughly 120 mL on average, collected into heparinised tubes. A BD FACSAria II was used to sort naive, central memory, regulatory and stem cell-like memory CD4+ T cells with a panel that included CD45RO, CCR7, CD25, CD127, CD95 and CD27. All sorted populations exceeded 95% purity. PBMCs were isolated immediately by Lymphoprep density gradient centrifugation and stained directly without culture. To minimize batch effects, samples were stained and sorted in pairs, one healthy donor with one patient per experiment. This clone was seen a handful of times. Its specific antigen is unknown. No much larger clone exists at a distance of one base, and base qualities are not known.

The specimen was naive CD4+ T cells from blood. The sample's cell subset or site label, decoded: true naive CD4+ T cells. The origin of this receptor is a woman aged 18 to 35 in good health. The rearranged segments are TRBV15 and TRBJ2-1; 10 middle bases align to TRBD2. The CDR3 region: CATSRASGSATSSYNEQFF. The nucleotide sequence is given as TGTGCCACCAGTAGGGCTAGCGGGAGTGCCACGAGCTCCTACAATGAGCAGTTCTTC.